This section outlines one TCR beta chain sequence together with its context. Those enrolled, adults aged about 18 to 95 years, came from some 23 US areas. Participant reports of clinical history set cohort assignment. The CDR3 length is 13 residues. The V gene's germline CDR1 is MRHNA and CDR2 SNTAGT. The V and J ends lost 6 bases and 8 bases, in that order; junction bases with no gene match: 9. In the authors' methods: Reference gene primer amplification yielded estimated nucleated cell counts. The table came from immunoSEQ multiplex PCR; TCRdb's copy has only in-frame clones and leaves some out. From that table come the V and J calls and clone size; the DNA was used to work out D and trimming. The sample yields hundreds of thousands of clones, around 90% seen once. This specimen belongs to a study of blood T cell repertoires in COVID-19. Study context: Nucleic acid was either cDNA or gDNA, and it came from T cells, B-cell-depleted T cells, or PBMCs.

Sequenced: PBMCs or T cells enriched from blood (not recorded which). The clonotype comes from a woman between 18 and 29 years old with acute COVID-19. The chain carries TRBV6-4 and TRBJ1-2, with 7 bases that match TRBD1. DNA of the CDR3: TGTGCCAGCAGCTTGGACAGGAACACGGGCTACACCTTC. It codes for CASSLDRNTGYTF.